This is a list of T cell receptor beta chains from one sample in a study of control samples from healthy donors and cancer patients. Sequencing was performed with immunoSEQ multiplex PCR; in TCRdb, only in-frame clones are kept and a portion is missing. The data contain under 150,000 clones, roughly 92% of them singletons. Sequencing used blood. The source of these receptors is a man aged 25-40 years in good health. The CDR3 runs from the conserved cysteine through the conserved F or W. D genes are given only for firm matches. Expanded clones get a size class; other rows say once, few or many, or leave the size out.

V gene: TRBV19
J gene: TRBJ2-1
D gene: .
CDR3 length: 16
clone size: .
CDR3 protein: CASSIVTFERNNEQFF
CDR3 DNA: TGTGCCAGTAGTATAGTCACTTTCGAGAGAAACAATGAGCAGTTCTTC

V gene: TRBV19
J gene: TRBJ1-1
D gene: .
CDR3 length: 15
clone size: .
CDR3 protein: CASSVQGPMNTEAFF
CDR3 DNA: TGTGCCAGTAGTGTCCAGGGACCCATGAACACTGAAGCTTTCTTT

V gene: TRBV28
J gene: TRBJ2-7
D gene: TRBD1
CDR3 length: 15
clone size: .
CDR3 protein: CASRGRTGGGYEQYF
CDR3 DNA: TGTGCCAGCAGGGGGCGGACAGGGGGCGGTTACGAGCAGTACTTC

V gene: TRBV3-1/TRBV3-2
J gene: TRBJ1-2
D gene: .
CDR3 length: 15
clone size: .
CDR3 protein: CASSHFIRTSGGYTF
CDR3 DNA: TGTGCCAGCAGCCACTTTATAAGGACTTCGGGGGGCTACACCTTC

V gene: TRBV6-6
J gene: TRBJ2-5
D gene: TRBD2
CDR3 length: 14
clone size: .
CDR3 protein: CASSGTSVKETQYF
CDR3 DNA: TGTGCCAGCAGTGGGACTAGCGTAAAAGAGACCCAGTACTTC

V gene: TRBV14
J gene: TRBJ1-1
D gene: .
CDR3 length: 14
clone size: .
CDR3 protein: CARHKGDSFMLAFF
CDR3 DNA: TGTGCCAGACACAAGGGGGATAGTTTTATGTTGGCTTTCTTT

V gene: TRBV6-5
J gene: TRBJ2-2
D gene: TRBD2
CDR3 length: 16
clone size: .
CDR3 protein: CASSFLAGTNTGELFF
CDR3 DNA: TGTGCCAGCAGTTTTCTAGCGGGAACGAACACCGGGGAGCTGTTTTTT

V gene: TRBV27
J gene: TRBJ2-3
D gene: TRBD2
CDR3 length: 15
clone size: .
CDR3 protein: CASRYLAGGTDTQYF
CDR3 DNA: TGTGCCAGCAGGTATCTAGCGGGAGGCACAGATACGCAGTATTTT

V gene: TRBV28
J gene: TRBJ1-2
D gene: TRBD1
CDR3 length: 13
clone size: .
CDR3 protein: CAVFTGTAHGYTF
CDR3 DNA: TGTGCCGTATTTACCGGGACAGCTCATGGCTACACCTTC

V gene: TRBV2
J gene: TRBJ2-1
D gene: .
CDR3 length: 15
clone size: .
CDR3 protein: CASSTGPSSYNEQFF
CDR3 DNA: TGTGCCAGCAGCACAGGGCCCAGCTCCTACAATGAGCAGTTCTTC

V gene: TRBV19
J gene: TRBJ2-5
D gene: .
CDR3 length: 14
clone size: .
CDR3 protein: CASSIVGVLETQYF
CDR3 DNA: TGTGCCAGTAGTATAGTAGGGGTACTAGAGACCCAGTACTTC

V gene: TRBV30
J gene: TRBJ2-1
D gene: .
CDR3 length: 11
clone size: .
CDR3 protein: CAWSPRDEQFF
CDR3 DNA: TGTGCCTGGAGTCCCCGGGATGAGCAGTTCTTC

V gene: TRBV28
J gene: TRBJ1-2
D gene: .
CDR3 length: 14
clone size: once
CDR3 protein: CASSLFANPDGYTF
CDR3 DNA: TGTGCCAGCAGTTTATTCGCCAATCCCGATGGCTACACCTTC

V gene: TRBV9
J gene: TRBJ2-1
D gene: .
CDR3 length: 15
clone size: .
CDR3 protein: CASSVVGLPLNEQFF
CDR3 DNA: TGTGCCAGCAGCGTGGTCGGGCTCCCCCTCAATGAGCAGTTCTTC

V gene: TRBV5-4
J gene: TRBJ1-3
D gene: .
CDR3 length: 16
clone size: .
CDR3 protein: CASRPTGQSSGNTIYF
CDR3 DNA: TGTGCCAGCAGGCCCACGGGTCAGAGCTCTGGAAACACCATATATTTT

V gene: TRBV16
J gene: TRBJ2-3
D gene: .
CDR3 length: 17
clone size: .
CDR3 protein: CASSQSSRALSTDTQYF
CDR3 DNA: TGTGCCAGCAGCCAATCATCGCGGGCCTTATCCACAGATACGCAGTATTTT

V gene: TRBV3-1/TRBV3-2
J gene: TRBJ2-7
D gene: TRBD2
CDR3 length: 18
clone size: .
CDR3 protein: CASSQDISLAGEKYEQYF
CDR3 DNA: TGTGCCAGCAGCCAAGATATTTCACTAGCGGGAGAGAAATACGAGCAGTACTTC

V gene: TRBV9
J gene: TRBJ2-6
D gene: .
CDR3 length: 22
clone size: .
CDR3 protein: CASSPRLTPGHLRFSGANVLTF
CDR3 DNA: TGTGCCAGCAGCCCACGCCTTACTCCGGGACATTTAAGATTCTCTGGGGCCAACGTCCTGACTTTC

V gene: TRBV5-8
J gene: TRBJ1-2
D gene: .
CDR3 length: 16
clone size: .
CDR3 protein: CASSRGSWGQVYGYTF
CDR3 DNA: TGTGCCAGCAGTCGGGGTTCTTGGGGGCAGGTCTATGGCTACACCTTC

V gene: TRBV7-2
J gene: TRBJ1-3
D gene: .
CDR3 length: 15
clone size: once
CDR3 protein: CASSSPEGGRNTIYF
CDR3 DNA: TGTGCCAGCAGCTCACCGGAGGGGGGGAGGAACACCATATATTTT

V gene: TRBV11-2
J gene: TRBJ1-1
D gene: TRBD1
CDR3 length: 14
clone size: once
CDR3 protein: CASSPDRGHTEAFF
CDR3 DNA: TGTGCCAGCAGCCCGGACAGGGGGCACACTGAAGCTTTCTTT

V gene: TRBV4-2
J gene: TRBJ1-1
D gene: TRBD1
CDR3 length: 15
clone size: .
CDR3 protein: CASSQDSGGPNEAFF
CDR3 DNA: TGTGCCAGCAGCCAAGATTCAGGGGGCCCAAATGAAGCTTTCTTT

V gene: TRBV2
J gene: TRBJ1-2
D gene: .
CDR3 length: 13
clone size: .
CDR3 protein: CASMGQGIGGYTF
CDR3 DNA: TGTGCCAGCATGGGGCAGGGGATAGGTGGCTACACCTTC

V gene: TRBV10-2
J gene: TRBJ1-1
D gene: TRBD1
CDR3 length: 14
clone size: .
CDR3 protein: CASSDRGSNTEAFF
CDR3 DNA: TGCGCCAGCAGTGACAGGGGGTCGAACACTGAAGCTTTCTTT

V gene: TRBV28
J gene: TRBJ2-3
D gene: TRBD2
CDR3 length: 15
clone size: .
CDR3 protein: CASSASGRAKDTQYF
CDR3 DNA: TGTGCCAGCAGTGCTAGCGGGAGGGCCAAAGATACGCAGTATTTT

V gene: TRBV4-1
J gene: TRBJ1-5
D gene: TRBD1
CDR3 length: 20
clone size: .
CDR3 protein: CASSQGIGTGTLRHNQPQHF
CDR3 DNA: TGCGCCAGCAGCCAAGGAATCGGGACAGGTACCCTTCGACATAATCAGCCCCAGCATTTT

V gene: TRBV7-2
J gene: TRBJ2-1
D gene: TRBD2
CDR3 length: 15
clone size: .
CDR3 protein: CASSLMGGGTSEQFF
CDR3 DNA: TGTGCCAGCAGCCTCATGGGGGGGGGTACATCTGAGCAGTTCTTC

V gene: TRBV6-2/TRBV6-3
J gene: TRBJ1-5
D gene: TRBD1
CDR3 length: 14
clone size: few
CDR3 protein: CASSSGDSYQPQHF
CDR3 DNA: TGTGCCAGCAGTTCCGGGGACAGCTATCAGCCCCAGCATTTT

V gene: TRBV27
J gene: TRBJ2-1
D gene: TRBD2
CDR3 length: 15
clone size: .
CDR3 protein: CASSLWAGGGGEQFF
CDR3 DNA: TGTGCCAGCAGTTTATGGGCGGGAGGTGGGGGTGAGCAGTTCTTC

V gene: TRBV28
J gene: TRBJ2-5
D gene: TRBD1
CDR3 length: 14
clone size: .
CDR3 protein: CASSGGTGAETQYF
CDR3 DNA: TGTGCCAGCAGTGGCGGGACAGGGGCCGAGACCCAGTACTTC

V gene: TRBV6-2/TRBV6-3
J gene: TRBJ2-7
D gene: TRBD2
CDR3 length: 15
clone size: .
CDR3 protein: CASSYSSSGSDEQYF
CDR3 DNA: TGTGCCAGCAGTTACTCGAGTAGCGGGAGCGACGAGCAGTACTTC

V gene: TRBV6-5
J gene: TRBJ1-2
D gene: .
CDR3 length: 14
clone size: .
CDR3 protein: CASSYSAGNYGYTF
CDR3 DNA: TGTGCCAGCAGTTACTCGGCGGGAAACTATGGCTACACCTTC

V gene: TRBV7-9
J gene: TRBJ1-2
D gene: TRBD1
CDR3 length: 15
clone size: .
CDR3 protein: CASSLGQGAIYGYTF
CDR3 DNA: TGTGCCAGCAGCCTCGGACAGGGGGCAATCTATGGCTACACCTTC

V gene: TRBV7-8
J gene: TRBJ2-1
D gene: .
CDR3 length: 14
clone size: .
CDR3 protein: CASTRGPSINEQFF
CDR3 DNA: TGTGCCAGTACAAGGGGCCCCTCCATAAATGAGCAGTTCTTC

V gene: TRBV4-3
J gene: TRBJ1-2
D gene: .
CDR3 length: 16
clone size: once
CDR3 protein: CASSQDGRPGDYGYTF
CDR3 DNA: TGCGCCAGCAGCCAAGATGGAAGGCCTGGAGACTATGGCTACACCTTC

V gene: TRBV24-1
J gene: TRBJ1-2
D gene: .
CDR3 length: 13
clone size: .
CDR3 protein: CATSDSTTHGYTF
CDR3 DNA: TGTGCCACCAGTGATTCAACTACCCATGGCTACACCTTC

V gene: TRBV28
J gene: TRBJ1-6
D gene: TRBD1
CDR3 length: 14
clone size: few
CDR3 protein: CASSDTGTASPLHF
CDR3 DNA: TGTGCCAGCAGTGATACTGGGACAGCTTCACCCCTCCACTTT

V gene: TRBV6-1
J gene: TRBJ2-5
D gene: TRBD2
CDR3 length: 16
clone size: once
CDR3 protein: CASSGTSGPVQETQYF
CDR3 DNA: TGTGCCAGCAGTGGGACTAGCGGGCCCGTACAAGAGACCCAGTACTTC

V gene: TRBV20-1
J gene: TRBJ2-6
D gene: TRBD1
CDR3 length: 15
clone size: .
CDR3 protein: CSASQRDRGANVLTF
CDR3 DNA: TGCAGTGCTAGTCAACGGGACAGGGGGGCCAACGTCCTGACTTTC

V gene: TRBV4-1
J gene: TRBJ2-5
D gene: .
CDR3 length: 15
clone size: .
CDR3 protein: CASSQEPVLGETQYF
CDR3 DNA: TGCGCCAGCAGCCAAGAGCCCGTACTCGGGGAGACCCAGTACTTC

V gene: TRBV5-1
J gene: TRBJ2-3
D gene: TRBD1
CDR3 length: 15
clone size: .
CDR3 protein: CASSTGDRGGDTQYF
CDR3 DNA: TGCGCCAGCAGCACGGGGGACAGGGGAGGAGATACGCAGTATTTT

V gene: TRBV30
J gene: TRBJ1-1
D gene: .
CDR3 length: 13
clone size: .
CDR3 protein: CAKQKEVNTEAFF
CDR3 DNA: TGTGCCAAACAAAAGGAAGTGAACACTGAAGCTTTCTTT